A single sample is the source of the 13 T cell receptor beta chains below, sequenced in a study of PD-L1 blockade in urothelial cancer. Some clones are missing from TCRdb's copy, which holds only in-frame ones; the method was immunoSEQ multiplex PCR. Of some 60,000 clones listed, 86% are singletons. Sequencing was performed on PBMCs, taken around atezolizumab (anti-PD-L1) treatment. These receptors all come from a man in his fifties or sixties with urothelial cancer.

The V gene is TRBV27, the J gene TRBJ2-7, with 8 bases lining up with TRBD2. The CDR3 totals 15 residues. CDR1 is MNHEY and CDR2 is SMNVEV in the germline V gene (reference sequence). V lost 3 bases and J lost 5; bases outside the gene matches: 9. The CDR3 spells CASSFRGLGLHEQYF. The CDR3 nucleotides read TGTGCCAGCAGTTTCCGGGGACTAGGTCTTCACGAGCAGTACTTC.

This chain connects TRBV7-9 to TRBJ2-2; maybe TRBD1 (6 bases). Germline assignment: CDR1 SEHNR and CDR2 FQNEAQ (reference sequence). V was pared by 5 bases and J by 3 bases, with 19 bases between. CDR3 length: 17 residues. The CDR3 DNA is TGTGCCAGCAGCCCCGTTCCTCCGGGACAAGACACCGGGGAGCTGTTTTTT. It is translated as CASSPVPPGQDTGELFF.

This clone was recorded only once. The chain uses TRBV27 and TRBJ1-4; tentatively, D is TRBD1 (6 bases). Between the trimmed V and J ends, which lost 5 bases and 10 bases, there was a span of 17 bases. This CDR3 spans 14 amino acids. Germline-derived CDR1 and CDR2 are MNHEY and SMNVEV (reference sequence). The CDR3 DNA reads TGTGCCAGCAGTCCCGACAGGATAGAGGGAAAACTGTTTTTT. The encoded protein is CASSPDRIEGKLFF.

The chain carries TRBV5-1 and TRBJ2-5; possible D gene TRBD2, 5 bases. TRBJ2-7 matches the DNA end more closely, so the J call is doubtful. The CDR3 runs to 15 residues. From germline, CDR1 is SGHRS and CDR2 YFSETQ. In DNA, the CDR3 is TGCGCCAGCAGCCCCGGGGTAGCGACCCCCTACGAGCAGTACTTC. It translates to CASSPGVATPYEQYF.

This clone has only a few counts. The chain joins TRBV28 to TRBJ1-1, with 7 bases fitting TRBD1. CDR3 length: 15 amino acids. Per the germline V gene, CDR1 is MDHEN and CDR2 is SYDVKM. V shed 5 bases and J 2 bases; nucleotides not matched to a gene: 8. CDR3 protein: CASSPPTGLNTEAFF. The CDR3 DNA sequence: TGTGCCAGCAGTCCCCCGACAGGGTTAAACACTGAAGCTTTCTTT. Looking up the rest from reference TRBV28 and TRBJ1-1 gives the full variable domain: DVKVTQSSRYLVKRTGEKVFLECVQDMDHENMFWYRQDPGLGLRLIYFSYDVKMKEKGDIPEGYSVSREKKERFSLILESASTNQTSMYLCASSPPTGLNTEAFFGQGTRLTVV.

V gene TRBV2 combines with J gene TRBJ2-1; D remains ambiguous. V lost 11 bases, J lost 2 bases, and 22 bases lay in between. This CDR3 has 16 residues. CDR1 SNHLY and CDR2 FYNNEI come from the germline V gene. CDR3: CAAAAERRMAYNEQFF. The CDR3 coding sequence is TGTGCCGCTGCGGCGGAACGGAGAATGGCCTACAATGAGCAGTTCTTC.

This clone has a handful of counts. The CDR3 DNA reads as TGTGCCAGCAGTTTCGGGGACAGGTACCTCTATGGCTACACCTTC. Encoded protein: CASSFGDRYLYGYTF. J is TRBJ1-2 and V is TRBV28, with 8 bases matching TRBD1. With 3 bases clipped from V and 4 bases from J, the junction kept 7 bases outside the gene matches. The CDR3 has 15 amino acids. The germline V gene encodes CDR1 MDHEN and CDR2 SYDVKM.

This chain connects TRBV7-2 to TRBJ2-2; D is unresolved. V was shortened by 0 bases and J by 4 bases, with 9 bases between the two germline ends. From germline, CDR1 is SGHTA and CDR2 FQGNSA. The CDR3 is 15 amino acids. The CDR3 sequence: CASSLARTGTGELFF. The CDR3, as DNA: TGTGCCAGCAGCTTAGCGCGTACGGGCACCGGGGAGCTGTTTTTT.

The chain couples TRBV5-1 to TRBJ2-7, with unresolved D. Trimming took off 4 bases at V and 0 bases at J, with 11 bases between the two ends. This CDR3 is 14 amino acids long. Germline V lookup: CDR1 SGHRS, CDR2 YFSETQ. In DNA, the CDR3 is TGCGCCAGCAGCCCTTCTGTGAGCTCCTACGAGCAGTACTTC. It is translated as CASSPSVSSYEQYF.

The chain employs TRBV9 and TRBJ2-2, with 8 bases lining up with TRBD2. The J segment lost 4 bases and the V segment lost 0 bases, leaving 5 bases of the junction unmatched. Germline CDR1 SGDLS, CDR2 YYNGEE. The CDR3 runs 16 residues. The DNA for the CDR3 is TGTGCCAGCAGCGTAGAAAACCTAGCGGGCACCGGGGAGCTGTTTTTT. The encoded protein is CASSVENLAGTGELFF.

The V call is TRBV19, the J call TRBJ2-7, with 7 bases matching TRBD1. The CDR3 loop spans 14 amino acids. The ends lost 3 bases at V and 2 bases at J; junction bases unmatched: 4. CDR1 is LNHDA, CDR2 SQIVND, per germline (reference sequence). The CDR3 here is CASSISRGTYEQYF. The CDR3 nucleotides are TGTGCCAGTAGTATCAGCAGGGGGACCTACGAGCAGTACTTC.

V usage is TRBV28 and J usage is TRBJ2-2; 7 positions agree with TRBD1. The CDR3 length is 13 residues. Germline V lookup: CDR1 MDHEN, CDR2 SYDVKM. V was pared by 5 bases and J by 6 bases, with 3 bases of the junction left unmatched. The CDR3 bases are TGTGCCAGCAGTGATCAGGGGGCCGGGGAGCTGTTTTTT. It encodes CASSDQGAGELFF.

The rearrangement joins TRBV4-1 to TRBJ2-3; D possibly corresponds to TRBD2 (6 bases). Germline values: CDR1 MGHRA, CDR2 YSYEKL. This CDR3 contains 16 residues. With 6 bases removed from V and 0 bases from J, the gap between germline ends came to 16 bases. CDR3 sequence: CASSLWAGRSTDTQYF. DNA of the CDR3: TGCGCCAGCAGTCTCTGGGCGGGAAGGAGCACAGATACGCAGTATTTT.